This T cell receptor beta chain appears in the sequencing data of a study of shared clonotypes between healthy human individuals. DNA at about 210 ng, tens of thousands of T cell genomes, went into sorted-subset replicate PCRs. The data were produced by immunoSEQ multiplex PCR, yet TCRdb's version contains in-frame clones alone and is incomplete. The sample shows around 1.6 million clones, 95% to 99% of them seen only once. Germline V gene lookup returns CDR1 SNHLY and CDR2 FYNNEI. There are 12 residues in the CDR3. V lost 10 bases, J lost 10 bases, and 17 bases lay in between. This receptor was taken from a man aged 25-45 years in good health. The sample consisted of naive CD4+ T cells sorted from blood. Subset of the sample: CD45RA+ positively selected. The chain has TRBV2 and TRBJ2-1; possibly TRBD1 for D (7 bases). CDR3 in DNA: TGTGCCAAGGAGGGGGCCGCGAGGGAGCAGTTCTTC. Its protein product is CAKEGAAREQFF.